One T cell receptor (beta chain) is described in this entry. The data belong to a study of healthy donors' naive CD4 and CD8 T cells. Germline loops: CDR1 SQVTM, CDR2 ANQGSEA. Trimming took off 1 base at V and 6 bases at J, with 14 bases between the two ends. This CDR3 is 14 amino acids long. Each TCR library used around 540 ng of total RNA and a linear amplification protocol. TCRdb ran MiXCR on the reads and lists one entry per CDR3 protein. The table has around 200,000 distinct CDR3 sequences, over 60% seen once; the top ten hold roughly 2.4%. V gene TRBV29-1 combines with J gene TRBJ2-3; D possibly corresponds to TRBD2 (6 bases). Sequencing was done on a sample of naive CD4+ and CD8+ T cells sorted from blood, pooled from several donors. The source of this sequence is a pool of human donors in good health; the sample pools cells from several healthy donors. CDR3 nucleotides: TGCAGCGTTGAAGGTGGTACTAGCCCCGATACGCAGTATTTT. Protein: CSVEGGTSPDTQYF.